This record concerns one T cell receptor beta chain sequence. Its antigen is as yet unknown. These data originate in a study of cytomegalovirus exposure and HLA in healthy donors. Study-wide results and caveats: No immune exposure information besides CMV serostatus was available.

PCR involved 60 Vbeta and 13 Jbeta primers. This table comes from immunoSEQ multiplex PCR, and its TCRdb copy is limited to in-frame clones, with some not included. In the table there are 100,000 to 150,000 clones, roughly 82% of which are singletons. The germline gives CDR1 SNHLY, CDR2 FYNNEI. V was clipped by 5 bases and J by 3 bases; unmatched bases: 4. CDR3 length equals 16 residues. The source material was PBMCs. The TCR comes from a woman aged 55-69 years in good health and CMV-seropositive. The genes are TRBV2 and TRBJ2-5; 15 bases are a match to TRBD2. CDR3 nucleotides: TGTGCCAGCAGTCGGACTAGCGGGAGGGCCAAAGAGACCCAGTACTTC. Translation: CASSRTSGRAKETQYF.